Presented here are 6 T cell receptor beta chains from one specimen sequenced in a study of blood T cell repertoires in COVID-19. Profiled with immunoSEQ multiplex PCR; TCRdb holds only in-frame clones, not every one. The sample contains hundreds of thousands of clones, 87% of which appear only once. Sequenced material: PBMCs or T cells enriched from blood (not recorded which). The receptors derive from a woman aged 30 to 39 with acute COVID-19.

This clone was counted a single time. The rearrangement links TRBV6-5 to TRBJ1-2; the D gene is possibly TRBD1 (5 bases). This CDR3 is built from 13 residues. CDR1 and CDR2 from the germline V gene are MNHEY and SVGAGI. The V and J ends lost 7 bases and 4 bases respectively, with 13 bases between them. CDR3 amino acids: CASTQGLTYGYTF. Here the CDR3 DNA reads TGTGCCAGCACCCAGGGACTGACCTATGGCTACACCTTC.

V and J are TRBV11-2 and TRBJ1-3, with 7 bases identical to TRBD1. This CDR3 is built from 16 residues. The germline CDR1 and CDR2 sequences are SGHAT and FQNNGV. With V trimmed by 2 bases and J by 0 bases, 4 bases remained unmatched. The DNA of the CDR3 is TGTGCCAGCAGCTTATTGAGGGGGCGCTCTGGAAACACCATATATTTT. Its translation is CASSLLRGRSGNTIYF.

The chain is built from TRBV29-1 and TRBJ2-3, with TRBD2 matching 13 bases. Trimming took 2 bases from V and 2 from J; bases not matched to a gene: 1. CDR1 and CDR2 (germline): SQVTM, ANQGSEA. The CDR3 totals 15 residues. The CDR3 DNA reads TGCAGCGTTGAAACTAGCGGGGGGGCCACAGATACGCAGTATTTT. Translated: CSVETSGGATDTQYF.

The chain uses TRBV6-4 and TRBJ1-2; 10 bases agree with TRBD1. Germline CDR1 reads MRHNA; CDR2 reads SNTAGT. Trimming removed 11 bases from V and 7 bases from J; junction bases left unmatched: 10. The CDR3 extends over 13 amino acids. The CDR3 sequence: CASRQGAFGGYTF. The CDR3 nucleotides are TGTGCCTCAAGACAGGGGGCCTTTGGTGGCTACACCTTC.

Only one count was recorded for this clone. The V and J genes are TRBV11-2 and TRBJ2-7, with 7 bases that match TRBD2. Germline CDR1 is SGHAT and CDR2 is FQNNGV. This CDR3 has 16 residues. V lost 0 bases to trimming and J lost 2 bases; unmatched junction nucleotides: 7. CDR3 in amino acids: CASSLDWGGIPYEQYF. The CDR3 nucleotides are TGTGCCAGCAGCTTAGATTGGGGGGGTATCCCCTACGAGCAGTACTTC.

The chain recombines TRBV2 with TRBJ2-7; tentatively, D is TRBD2 (5 bases). The CDR3 is 15 residues long. Germline V gives CDR1 SNHLY, CDR2 FYNNEI. Trimming took off 11 bases at V and 0 bases at J, with 20 bases between the two ends. The CDR3 is CAGIILLGSSYEQYF. DNA of the CDR3: TGTGCCGGAATTATTCTCCTAGGGAGCTCCTACGAGCAGTACTTC.